What follows is one TCR beta chain and its context. In this sample, this clone turned up a few times. It has no known antigen specificity. There are no base qualities to consult, and no much larger clone falls within one base. In total, roughly 670 healthy bone marrow donors made up the cohort. Cohort members were all nominally healthy when sampled, although unrecorded immune exposures were likely present. The donor was CMV seropositive and was included in the group of 300 or so seropositive cohort members. A peripheral blood sample was collected from each donor, and TCR beta sequencing was performed on peripheral blood mononuclear cells. Genomic DNA extraction from the blood cell samples was performed with the Qiagen DNeasy Blood Extraction Kit. The library was made by the immunoSEQ multiplex PCR assay. For the multiplex PCR, a mixture combining 60 forward primers for TCR Vbeta segments and 13 reverse primers for TCR Jbeta segments was used. The CDR3 region of rearranged TCR beta genes was amplified from genomic DNA with a multiplex PCR assay. On the Illumina HiSeq System, the amplified TCR beta libraries were sequenced as 87-base-pair reads. On the study's bioinformatics: Across the roughly 640 repertoires, a later analysis counted 75 million to 90 million unique TCR beta chains, some 11 million of which were shared by at least two donors. Raw reads were error-corrected and collapsed into unique sequences with a nearest-neighbor algorithm that merged closely related sequences to remove PCR and sequencing errors. To assign V, D and J gene segments, CDR3 sequences were aligned to IMGT reference sequences. For a sequence to be retained, a match of at least six nucleotides was required to both a V gene segment and a J gene segment. Rearrangements were classified as productive when the CDR3 lacked stop codons and remained in frame with V and J, and all other rearrangements were classified as non-productive. Following IMGT convention, CDR3 was defined as the stretch from the second conserved V-encoded cysteine to the conserved J-encoded phenylalanine. The earlier analysis of 500 to 750 of the donors excluded any sequence lacking an unambiguous match to a single V gene segment. In an earlier analysis of 587 of the donors, V segments were called functional above 56.7% productive rearrangements and were called segregating when the between-donor standard deviation exceeded 5%. To diagnose cytomegalovirus status from the catalog of TCR beta chain sequences, a statistical classification framework was built. In a later analysis, V and J genes were assigned by comparing TCR nucleotide sequences against IMGT/GENE-DB human TR gene sequences. A later analysis assigned CDR3 sequences and most-parsimonious VDJ recombination scenarios with the TCRdist pipeline. In a later analysis, every TCR beta chain was defined by the combination of its CDR3 amino acid sequence and its V-gene family, and reads without a unique V-gene family were dropped. To address suspected cross-contamination and a sequencing artifact, a later analysis removed around 600 highly shared, low-generation-probability nucleotide sequences. In a later analysis, a clonal expansion index for each public chain was calculated from normalized within-repertoire ranks of inferred template counts. In a later analysis, generation probabilities were computed with a VDJ recombination model fitted to out-of-frame rearrangements, and the resulting probabilities were checked against IGoR. In a later analysis, TCR-TCR, TCR-HLA and TCR-CMV co-occurrence was scored with hypergeometric tests, and a repertoire-size bias correction was applied to TCR pairs. In a later analysis, false discovery rates were estimated by permuting HLA or CMV assignments 20 times. In a later analysis, co-occurring TCRs were grouped using DBSCAN, and TCRdist sequence similarity was added for clustering within HLA-allele-positive subsets. Co-occurrence clustering excluded repertoires with fewer than 30,000 or more than 120,000 public chains, plus five with anomalous nucleotide sharing. In its TCRdb copy, this immuneACCESS table keeps in-frame sequences only and misses some clones. Where compared with another copy, unresolved V genes explain less than half of these, and the others have no known cause. That table furnishes V, J and clone size, whereas the DNA furnished D and trimming. Recorded for this sample are 150,000 to 200,000 clones; 60% to 80% of them occurred a single time. The ten largest clones capture approximately 4.6% of the sample.

The sample originates from a study of cytomegalovirus exposure and HLA in healthy donors (dated by TCRdb to about 2017). Background for the entire study: An earlier analysis of 550 to 700 of the donors reported about 250 Gb of sequence data and 100 million to 140 million unique TCR beta sequences from about 180 million T cells. Roughly 300 gigabases of sequencing data and 91 million or so unique TCR sequences made up an early release that covered 500 to 700 HLA-typed donors. The genetic ancestry cluster associated with self-reported Caucasian donors included over 80% of the roughly 410 genotyped donors. The study aimed to test whether signatures of past pathogen exposure could be identified by cataloging public T cell receptors. Using immunosequencing, the study profiled T cell repertoires from about 610 subjects and related those repertoires to cytomegalovirus serostatus. In addition to the first cohort of approximately 670 subjects, a separate validation cohort of around 110 different subjects was used. The study combined high-throughput TCR immunosequencing, statistical association of individual TCRs with disease status, and machine learning to predict cytomegalovirus infection status. In a later analysis, previously published TCR beta repertoires from several hundred donors were re-analyzed and high-resolution HLA genotyping was added so that TCR occurrence patterns could be studied. Rather than drawing on any new phenotypic data, the later analysis identified candidate immune exposures from TCR beta sequences and the way those sequences occurred across donors. An earlier analysis of 587 of the donors used high-throughput TCR beta sequencing to judge whether each TCR beta V gene segment behaved as functional or pseudogenic. Donor age, sex, ethnicity and CMV serostatus were compiled together with the repertoire data. In a later genetic analysis, genome-wide SNP genotypes for about 65% of the roughly 700 donors were used, and that subset was treated as a discovery cohort. Every repertoire in the discovery cohort had been generated on one and the same sequencing platform. Both class I and class II loci were covered by HLA typing, at four-digit resolution. Typing coverage varied by locus: roughly 629-630 donors for A, B, C, DRB1 and DQB1; approximately 500 for DQA1; over 600 for DPA1; around 450 for DPB1. About five DR-DQ haplotypes were handled as single units for association and clustering, since linkage in the cohort was strong. Among some 400 genotyped donors of the cohort, an average of around 250,000 unique TCR beta nucleotide sequences was sequenced per donor, of which 15% to 20% were non-productive.

Results the study describes overall, beyond this receptor: A cluster of highly shared sequence variants was judged likely to be a technical artifact of the sequencing pipeline. Because counts were too low, 15 or so rarely observed V segments, including chromosome 9 orphons, were excluded from the earlier analysis of some 590 of the donors. The study listed approximately 160 TCR beta chains as associated with cytomegalovirus. In this cohort, only TCR beta chains were sequenced, and detectable features were limited by the absence of alpha or paired-chain data. A further reported finding was that TCR beta sequences accurately predicted the HLA-A and HLA-B alleles for most subjects in the first cohort. In a later analysis, TCR association rates were found to vary across HLA loci, with the most associated TCRs seen for DRB1 alleles and the fewest for HLA-C alleles. Because the 87-base-pair reads could not distinguish some IMGT-functional V segments, including TRBV6-2 and TRBV6-3, those segments were excluded. It was suggested by the authors that the approach could potentially be generalized to other disease states and immunological phenotypes. Compared with equally common non-associated chains, HLA-associated TCR beta chains in a later analysis were more clonally expanded and had lower generation probabilities. In an earlier analysis of 450 to 750 of the donors, most TCR beta V segments appeared in productive rearrangements about 87% or about 30% of the time, broadly matching IMGT annotations. A later analysis reported that several top co-occurrence clusters appeared linked to parvovirus B19, influenza, CMV and Epstein-Barr virus. CMV serostatus was the only immune exposure information available for the cohort. Sequencing depth was assumed to be roughly uniform across donors in the presence/absence analyses, though that assumption may not hold. A later genetic analysis reported fewer N-insertions in productive TCRs among donors in an Asian-associated ancestry cluster than the roughly 650-donor mean. A later genetic analysis associated a missense DCLRE1C variant with V-gene and J-gene trimming of TCR beta chains, and an independent cohort replicated the association. In both the original and validation cohorts, the classifier was reported to diagnose cytomegalovirus status with high specificity and sensitivity. According to a later analysis, most CMV-associated TCR beta chains appeared to be HLA-restricted, and the HLA associations seemed to be driven largely by CMV exposure. Most TCR sequences were observed very rarely across donors, whereas some public TCRs were present in many individuals. Correlated functional status among segregating V segments might reflect linkage disequilibrium, but an unknown experimental factor could not be ruled out. Because HLA typing was unavailable for some donors at each locus, only the typed subset was used in association tests. When HLA alleles, especially DR and DQ, strongly co-occurred, attributing TCR associations to individual alleles was difficult. Specific HLA alleles were associated with 15,000 to 20,000 TCR beta sequences at a false discovery rate of 0.05 in a later analysis. Three of the identified cytomegalovirus-associated TCR beta chains were confirmed in vitro to be specific for cytomegalovirus antigens.

The CDR3 runs 15 amino acids, cysteine and phenylalanine included. The entry retains the CDR3 DNA only, 45 bases that are in frame from base 1. V is cut by 3 bases and J by 2 bases, and the space between the germline ends is 12 bases. The germline V gene supplies CDR1 SNHLY and CDR2 FYNNEI. The sequence came from a man aged 18-30 years in good health and CMV-seropositive. Recombination linked TRBV2 to TRBJ2-3; TRBD1 is perhaps the D gene, given 6 matching bases. The sequenced material came from PBMCs. In nucleotide form, the sequence is TGTGCCAGCAGTGAGGGGGACATCTACACAGATACGCAGTATTTT. Its product reads: CASSEGDIYTDTQYF.